What follows are 20 T cell receptor beta chains derived from one specimen sequenced in a study of blood T cell repertoires in COVID-19. The assay was immunoSEQ multiplex PCR, and TCRdb's table has in-frame clones only and misses some. The sample shows roughly 200,000 clones, approximately 86% of them seen only once. The sequencing input was PBMCs or T cells enriched from blood (not recorded which). The receptors were sampled from a young man with acute COVID-19.

The CDR3 region is CASSYNRRTGNQPQHF. CDR3 nucleotides: TGTGCCAGCAGTTATAACAGGAGAACCGGCAATCAGCCCCAGCATTTT. The rearrangement links TRBV6-9 to TRBJ1-5; possible D gene TRBD1, 5 bases. The CDR3 has 16 residues. Between the trimmed V and J ends, which lost 2 bases and 2 bases, there was a span of 13 bases. Germline V gene sequence: CDR1 MNHGY, CDR2 SVAAGI.

The genes are TRBV4-3 and TRBJ2-1, with 12 nucleotides matching TRBD2. CDR1 is LGHNA, CDR2 YSLEER, per germline. This CDR3 region has 16 residues. V was clipped by 0 bases and J by 10 bases; unmatched bases: 7. CDR3 DNA: TGCGCCAGCAGCCAAGAACCTTCCGGGACTAGCGGGGAGCAGTTCTTC. Its translation is CASSQEPSGTSGEQFF.

This clone has more than one count but fewer than ten. The gene calls are TRBV6-5 and TRBJ1-2; TRBD1 aligns across 8 bases. Trimming cost V 6 bases and J 2 bases; bases outside gene matches: 8. Germline assignment: CDR1 MNHEY and CDR2 SVGAGI. The CDR3 sequence is 15 residues long. Written as DNA, the CDR3 is TGTGCCAGCAGCCTACAGGGGGGAGGAAACTATGGCTACACCTTC. Translated: CASSLQGGGNYGYTF.

The CDR3 region is CASSFPDRVDEQFF. The CDR3 region has the DNA TGTGCCAGCAGTTTCCCGGACAGGGTCGATGAGCAGTTCTTC. This chain joins TRBV27 and TRBJ2-1, with 8 bases identical to TRBD1. The CDR3 length is 14 residues. Germline lookup yields CDR1 MNHEY and CDR2 SMNVEV (reference sequence). V dropped 3 bases and J dropped 8; count of bases not matched to a gene: 6.

The chain recombines TRBV6-4 with TRBJ2-1, with D possibly matching TRBD2 (5 bases). This CDR3 region has 16 residues. Germline loops: CDR1 MRHNA, CDR2 SNTAGT. With 3 bases removed from V and 4 bases from J, the gap between germline ends came to 16 bases. CDR3 loop: CASSESGSTGYNEQFF. CDR3 DNA sequence: TGTGCCAGCAGTGAATCGGGCAGTACGGGGTACAATGAGCAGTTCTTC.

Details on this clone: Other DNA sequences in this specimen translate into the identical CDR3. This chain uses TRBV18 with TRBJ2-3; D not certain. The length of the CDR3 is 14 residues. In germline, CDR1 is KGHSH, CDR2 LQKENI. Trimming stripped 0 bases from V and 4 bases from J, with 8 bases between. In DNA, the CDR3 is TGTGCCAGCTCACCACCCAGTTTGGCAGATACGCAGTATTTT. Translation: CASSPPSLADTQYF.

V and J are TRBV28 and TRBJ1-5; D unresolved. Germline CDR1 is MDHEN and CDR2 is SYDVKM. This CDR3 spans 13 amino acids. V was trimmed by 3 bases and J by 7 bases, leaving 10 bases between them. DNA of the CDR3: TGTGCCAGCAGTTTTCGGTTGGGCCAGCCCCAGCATTTT. Amino acid sequence: CASSFRLGQPQHF.

The CDR3 bases are TGTGCCAGCAGCTTCGACAGGGGCAATTCACCCCTCCACTTT. It codes for CASSFDRGNSPLHF. The chain couples TRBV7-3 to TRBJ1-6; 8 bases map to TRBD1. The CDR3 sequence is 14 residues long. The trim removed 3 bases at V and 7 bases at J, leaving 2 bases unmatched. From germline, CDR1 is SGHTA and CDR2 FQGTGA.

The chain recombines TRBV10-3 with TRBJ2-1; 11 bases line up with TRBD1. The junction had 4 bases not matched to a gene; V was cut back by 10 bases and J by 2 bases. The CDR3 contains 14 residues. Germline assignment: CDR1 ENHRY and CDR2 SYGVKD. The CDR3 is CATSDRGPYNEQFF. The DNA for the CDR3 is TGTGCCACCTCGGACAGGGGGCCCTACAATGAGCAGTTCTTC.

The chain recombines TRBV28 with TRBJ2-7; 7 nucleotides align to TRBD1. Germline CDR1 and CDR2: MDHEN and SYDVKM. The ends lost 6 bases at V and 2 bases at J; junction bases unmatched: 10. The CDR3 consists of 15 residues. CDR3 DNA: TGTGCCAGCAGCAGAACCGCCGGGACAGCCTACGAGCAGTACTTC. It yields the protein CASSRTAGTAYEQYF. The whole variable domain, filled in from reference TRBV28 and TRBJ2-7, reads DVKVTQSSRYLVKRTGEKVFLECVQDMDHENMFWYRQDPGLGLRLIYFSYDVKMKEKGDIPEGYSVSREKKERFSLILESASTNQTSMYLCASSRTAGTAYEQYFGPGTRLTVT.

The chain employs TRBV12-3 or TRBV12-4 and TRBJ2-7; TRBD2 is a possible D gene (5 bases). This CDR3 has 12 residues. Trimming stripped 5 bases from V and 7 bases from J, with 12 bases between. The CDR3 coding sequence is TGTGCCAGCAGTCCTACGGGATTAGAGCAGTACTTC. Translation: CASSPTGLEQYF.

The V gene is TRBV28, the J gene TRBJ1-4; D unclear. V was shortened by 6 bases and J by 6 bases, with 23 bases between the two germline ends. This CDR3 spans 17 amino acids. CDR1 MDHEN and CDR2 SYDVKM come from the germline V gene. The CDR3 loop is CASSPFWRVRRDEKLFF. The CDR3 DNA sequence: TGTGCCAGCAGCCCATTTTGGAGGGTCCGGAGGGATGAAAAACTGTTTTTT.

V usage is TRBV7-9 and J usage is TRBJ2-1; 9 bases are shared with TRBD2. V lost 7 bases to trimming and J lost 2 bases; unmatched junction nucleotides: 9. The CDR3 has 16 residues. Per germline, CDR1 SEHNR and CDR2 FQNEAQ (reference sequence). The CDR3 DNA sequence: TGTGCCAGCAACACTTTCCTAGCGGGGCCCTACAATGAGCAGTTCTTC. Translated, it gives CASNTFLAGPYNEQFF.

The V gene is TRBV28, the J gene TRBJ1-1; no firm D call. Germline CDR1 is MDHEN and CDR2 is SYDVKM. The germline V and J ends were trimmed by 3 bases and 5 bases, with 13 bases remaining between them. The CDR3 spans 14 residues. The CDR3 region is CASSFASRETEAFF. As DNA, the CDR3 is TGTGCCAGCAGTTTTGCCTCGAGGGAGACTGAAGCTTTCTTT.

A single count supports this clone. The chain recombines TRBV6-6 with TRBJ2-7, with a weak D call TRBD2 (5 bases). Germline CDR1 MNHNY, CDR2 SVGAGI (reference sequence). The CDR3 has 16 amino acids. V shed 0 bases and J shed 1 base, with 13 bases lying between them. The CDR3 coding sequence is TGTGCCAGCAGTTACTCGGACGGGAAGGGTTCCTACGAGCAGTACTTC. Translated: CASSYSDGKGSYEQYF.

V and J are TRBV11-2 and TRBJ2-1; a possible D gene is TRBD2 (6 bases). The CDR3 length is 14 residues. V was trimmed by 4 bases and J by 2 bases, leaving 9 bases between them. Germline V gene data show CDR1 as SGHAT and CDR2 as FQNNGV. CDR3 residues: CASSSREPYNEQFF. Here the CDR3 DNA reads TGTGCCAGCAGCTCCCGGGAGCCCTACAATGAGCAGTTCTTC. The whole variable domain, remainder taken from reference TRBV11-2 and TRBJ2-1, is EAGVAQSPRYKIIEKRQSVAFWCNPISGHATLYWYQQILGQGPKLLIQFQNNGVVDDSQLPKDRFSAERLKGVDSTLKIQPAKLEDSAVYLCASSSREPYNEQFFGPGTRLTVL.

The chain carries TRBV28 and TRBJ2-3; 7 positions agree with TRBD1. The CDR3 extends over 16 amino acids. From germline, CDR1 is MDHEN and CDR2 SYDVKM. With V trimmed by 9 bases and J by 2 bases, 14 bases remained unmatched. CDR3 in DNA: TGTGCCAGTTTAACCGCGGACAGGAGATCCACAGATACGCAGTATTTT. As protein: CASLTADRRSTDTQYF.

V usage is TRBV6-1 and J usage is TRBJ1-6; no clear D gene. The CDR3 is made up of 14 amino acids. V was clipped by 2 bases and J by 6 bases, with 8 bases between them. Germline V lookup: CDR1 MNHNS, CDR2 SASEGT. The CDR3 reads CASSESGSNSPLHF. The CDR3 DNA sequence: TGTGCCAGCAGTGAATCGGGATCTAATTCACCCCTCCACTTT.

The chain combines TRBV2 with TRBJ2-7; TRBD2 matches 8 bases. This CDR3 has 14 residues. Germline CDR1 is SNHLY and CDR2 is FYNNEI. Trimming took 7 bases from V and 5 from J; bases not matched to a gene: 10. The CDR3 DNA is TGTGCCAGCACTCGGGGGGGGTATAGCGACGAGCAGTACTTC. It yields the protein CASTRGGYSDEQYF.

This clone was seen only a few times. The chain is built from TRBV2 and TRBJ1-5; D is undetermined. From germline, CDR1 is SNHLY and CDR2 FYNNEI. This CDR3 contains 13 residues. The V and J ends lost 8 bases and 0 bases respectively, with 8 bases between them. CDR3 loop: CASAGHSNQPQHF. The CDR3 DNA follows: TGTGCCAGCGCAGGCCATAGCAATCAGCCCCAGCATTTT.